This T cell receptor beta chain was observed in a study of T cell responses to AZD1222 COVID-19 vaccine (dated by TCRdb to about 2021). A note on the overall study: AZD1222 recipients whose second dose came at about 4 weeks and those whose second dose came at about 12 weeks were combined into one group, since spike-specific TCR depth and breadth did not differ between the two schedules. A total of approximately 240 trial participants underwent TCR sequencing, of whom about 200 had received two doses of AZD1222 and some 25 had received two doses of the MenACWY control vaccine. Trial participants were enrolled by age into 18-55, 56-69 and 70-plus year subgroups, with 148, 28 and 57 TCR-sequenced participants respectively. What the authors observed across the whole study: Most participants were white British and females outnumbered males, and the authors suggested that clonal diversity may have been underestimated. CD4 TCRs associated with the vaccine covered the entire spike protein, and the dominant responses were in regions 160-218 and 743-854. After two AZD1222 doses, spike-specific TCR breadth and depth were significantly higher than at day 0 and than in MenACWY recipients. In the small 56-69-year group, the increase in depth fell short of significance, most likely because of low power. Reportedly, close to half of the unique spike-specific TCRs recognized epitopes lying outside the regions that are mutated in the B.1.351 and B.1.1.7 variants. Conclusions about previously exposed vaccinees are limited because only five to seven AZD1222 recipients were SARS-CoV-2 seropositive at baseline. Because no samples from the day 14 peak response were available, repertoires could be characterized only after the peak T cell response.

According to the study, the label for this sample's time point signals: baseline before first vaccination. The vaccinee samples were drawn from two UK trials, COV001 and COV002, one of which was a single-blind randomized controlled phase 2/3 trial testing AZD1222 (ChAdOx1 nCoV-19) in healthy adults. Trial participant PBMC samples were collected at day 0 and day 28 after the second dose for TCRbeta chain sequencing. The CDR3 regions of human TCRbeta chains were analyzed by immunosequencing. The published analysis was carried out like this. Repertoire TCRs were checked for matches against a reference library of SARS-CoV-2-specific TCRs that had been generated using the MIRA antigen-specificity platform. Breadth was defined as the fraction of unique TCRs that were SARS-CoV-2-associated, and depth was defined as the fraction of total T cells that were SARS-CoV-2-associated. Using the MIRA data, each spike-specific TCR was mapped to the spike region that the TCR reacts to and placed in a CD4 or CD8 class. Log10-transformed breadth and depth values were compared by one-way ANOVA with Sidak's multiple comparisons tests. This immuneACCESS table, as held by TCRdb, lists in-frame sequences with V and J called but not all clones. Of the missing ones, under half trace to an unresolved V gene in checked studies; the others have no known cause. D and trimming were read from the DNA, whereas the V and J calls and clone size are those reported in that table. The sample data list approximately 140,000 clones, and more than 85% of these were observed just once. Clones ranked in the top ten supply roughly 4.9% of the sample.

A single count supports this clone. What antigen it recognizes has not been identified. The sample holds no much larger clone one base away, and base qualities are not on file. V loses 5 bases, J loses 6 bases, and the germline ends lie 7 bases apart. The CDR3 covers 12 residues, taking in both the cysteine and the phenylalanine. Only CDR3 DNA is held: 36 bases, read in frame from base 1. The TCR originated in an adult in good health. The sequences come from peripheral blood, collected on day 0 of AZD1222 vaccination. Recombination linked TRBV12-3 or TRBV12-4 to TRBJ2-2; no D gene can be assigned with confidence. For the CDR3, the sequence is CASSQFAGELFF. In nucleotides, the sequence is TGTGCCAGCAGTCAGTTTGCCGGGGAGCTGTTTTTT.